This T cell receptor beta chain was sequenced in a study of cytomegalovirus exposure and HLA in healthy donors. In the PCR, 60 Vbeta and 13 Jbeta primers were used. Using immunoSEQ multiplex PCR, the repertoire was profiled, and TCRdb retains in-frame clones only, with some absent. This table holds some 97,000 clones, approximately 81% found once. The sequencing input was PBMCs. This sequence was found in a male donor in good health and CMV-seropositive.

CDR3 loop: CASSPAPAGGTDTQYF. The CDR3 DNA reads TGTGCCAGCAGCCCAGCCCCAGCGGGGGGCACAGATACGCAGTATTTT. The gene calls are TRBV7-3 and TRBJ2-3, with TRBD2 identical over 8 bases. The CDR3 length is 16 residues. The trim removed 5 bases at V and 1 base at J, leaving 8 bases unmatched. From germline, CDR1 is SGHTA and CDR2 FQGTGA.